Below, one T cell receptor (beta chain) is given with its context. Its specificity is unknown. This sample was included in a study of cytomegalovirus exposure and HLA in healthy donors. About the research overall: Samples from HLA-typed donors yielded some 85 million unique TCRs in an early data release.

Sampled while nominally healthy, donors likely had unrecorded immune exposures. The PCR was carried out with 60 Vbeta primers and 13 Jbeta primers. Clones were read by immunoSEQ multiplex PCR, and TCRdb kept only the in-frame ones, dropping some. The data hold about 200,000 clones, with 65% to 85% observed a single time. From germline, CDR1 is SGHKS and CDR2 YYEKEE (reference sequence). The CDR3 sequence is 14 residues long. Trimming took 4 bases from V and 7 from J, leaving 14 bases between them. General study findings and limits: Analysis was carried out at a later point, and it linked a missense DCLRE1C variant to TCR beta V- and J-gene trimming. Specificity of a few CMV-associated chains for CMV antigens was verified in vitro.

Sequencing was performed on PBMCs. The rearrangement uses TRBV5-5 and TRBJ2-2; D not certain. The receptor's source is a woman in her 30s in good health and CMV-seronegative. The CDR3 sequence is CASSQRMMDGELFF. The CDR3 bases are TGTGCCAGCAGCCAGAGGATGATGGACGGGGAGCTGTTTTTT.